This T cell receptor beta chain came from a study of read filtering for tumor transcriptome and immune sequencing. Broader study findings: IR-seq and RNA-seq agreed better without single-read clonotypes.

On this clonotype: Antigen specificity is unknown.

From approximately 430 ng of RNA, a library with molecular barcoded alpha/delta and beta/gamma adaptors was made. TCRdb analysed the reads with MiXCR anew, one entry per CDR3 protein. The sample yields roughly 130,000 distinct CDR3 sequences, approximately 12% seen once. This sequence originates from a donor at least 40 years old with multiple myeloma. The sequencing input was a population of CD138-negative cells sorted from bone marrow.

CDR3 sequence reads: CSASLEVTGSIPQHF. CDR3 bases: TGCAGTGCTAGCCTCGAAGTTACAGGGAGCATACCCCAGCATTTT. The chain employs TRBV20-1 and TRBJ1-5; D may be TRBD1 (6 bases). Trimming took off 3 bases at V and 10 bases at J, with 22 bases between the two ends. The V gene's germline CDR1 is DFQATT and CDR2 SNEGSKA (reference sequence). The CDR3 loop spans 15 amino acids.